This T cell receptor (beta chain) was observed in a study of blood T cell repertoires in COVID-19. The overall study: The United States, Italy and Spain were the sources of the acute and convalescent COVID-19 samples. The cDNA or gDNA used as material had been derived from T cells, B-cell-depleted T cells, or PBMCs.

The Seattle site enrolled patients during active infection and followed them longitudinally. This CDR3 spans 18 amino acids. This clone turned up a few times. Original handling: Reference gene primer amplification gave estimated nucleated cell counts. Using immunoSEQ multiplex PCR, the repertoire was profiled, and TCRdb retains in-frame clones only, with some absent. V and J calls plus clone size are reproduced from that table; the DNA served to infer D and trimming. The sample yields approximately 330,000 clones, about 87% seen once. Specimen: peripheral blood. This chain uses TRBV21-1 with TRBJ1-6. TRBV21-1 has pseudogene status. This TCR was recovered from a man younger than 45 with COVID-19, enrolled during active disease. The CDR3 nucleotides read TGTGCCAGCAGGAAGGAATTAATACTAATCTCCTATAATTCACCCCTCCACTTT. This codes for CASRKELILISYNSPLHF.